This T cell receptor (beta chain) stems from a study of T cells in Graves' hyperthyroidism and ophthalmopathy. Amplified TCR beta CDR3 regions derived from RNA transcripts. The primer set for the first-round RT-PCR of the TCR CDR3 was HTBI. TCRdb reprocessed the multiplex PCR reads via MiXCR and lists one record per CDR3 protein. This table has approximately 520,000 distinct CDR3 sequences, roughly 20% appearing once. Trimming took off 7 bases at V and 8 bases at J, with 18 bases between the two ends. The CDR3 is 14 amino acids. This clonotype was detected ten times or more. Patients showing uncontrolled infection, other autoimmune disease, pregnancy or lactation were ineligible. Clinical symptoms, serum thyroxine and TRAb, thyroid ultrasound and orbital computed tomography together formed the diagnostic basis. The PBMCs had their origin in around 9.1 ml of fresh peripheral blood.

Sequencing used blood. This receptor was taken from a man younger than 35 with Graves' hyperthyroidism. This sequence joins TRBV12-3 or TRBV12-4 and TRBJ1-3; possibly TRBD1 for D (5 bases). The DNA of the CDR3 is TGTGCCAGCATCTTAAGCAGGGCTCGGTACACCATATATTTT. Amino acid sequence: CASILSRARYTIYF.